A single sample gave rise to the 22 T cell receptor beta chains below, sequenced in a study of blood T cell repertoires in COVID-19. The protocol was immunoSEQ multiplex PCR, while the TCRdb copy is restricted to in-frame clones and leaves out a portion. The sample comprises 150,000 or so clones, approximately 84% of which are singletons, and around 7% rests with the top ten. The sample was PBMCs or T cells enriched from blood (not recorded which). All receptors derive from a woman aged 45 to 65 who had recovered from COVID-19.

This clone has a single count. V is TRBV21-1 and J is TRBJ1-5. TRBV21-1 is annotated as a pseudogene. This CDR3 has 17 amino acids. Here the CDR3 reads CASSLGHSGNSNQPQHF. The CDR3 DNA sequence: TGTGCCAGCAGCCTGGGGCACAGCGGGAATAGCAATCAGCCCCAGCATTTT.

The table lists this clone with a count of one. The chain employs TRBV7-9 and TRBJ2-5, with TRBD2 as a possible D gene (6 bases). Per germline, CDR1 SEHNR and CDR2 FQNEAQ (reference sequence). Deletions cut 1 base from V and 5 bases from J, with 17 bases between. This CDR3 comprises 16 residues. The CDR3 sequence is CASSLGGGPLGETQYF. The CDR3 DNA is TGTGCCAGCAGCTTAGGCGGAGGGCCGTTAGGGGAGACCCAGTACTTC.

The chain employs TRBV27 and TRBJ2-7; TRBD2 agrees at 10 bases. The CDR3 contains 16 residues. CDR1 and CDR2 from the germline V gene are MNHEY and SMNVEV (reference sequence). Losses at the gene ends were 5 bases for V and 0 bases for J; bases not matched to a gene: 7. The CDR3, as DNA: TGTGCCAGCAGTCCTCAAGGACTAGCGGCCTCCTACGAGCAGTACTTC. Protein sequence: CASSPQGLAASYEQYF.

The table lists this clone with a count of one. The chain couples TRBV27 to TRBJ1-5, with 12 nucleotides matching TRBD1. Per the germline V gene, CDR1 is MNHEY and CDR2 is SMNVEV (reference sequence). V gave up 3 bases and J gave up 4 bases; unmatched junction bases: 7. The CDR3 is 17 residues long. The DNA for the CDR3 is TGTGCCAGCAGTTTCAGGGGGACAGGGGGCGGGAATCAGCCCCAGCATTTT. It translates to CASSFRGTGGGNQPQHF.

The chain couples TRBV5-8 to TRBJ1-5; 8 bases match TRBD1. Germline CDR1 reads SGHTS; CDR2 reads YDEGEE. The length of the CDR3 is 17 residues. The V gene end was trimmed by 4 bases and the J gene end by 4 bases; junction bases not matched to a gene: 13. In DNA form, the CDR3 reads TGTGCCAGCAGCATAAATCTGGGACAGGTACCAAATCAGCCCCAGCATTTT. As protein: CASSINLGQVPNQPQHF.

This clone is a singleton in its sample. This rearrangement joins TRBV30 to TRBJ1-1; TRBD1 aligns across 7 bases. V shed 7 bases and J 10 bases; nucleotides not matched to a gene: 9. Germline assignment: CDR1 GTSNPN and CDR2 SVGIG (reference sequence). CDR3 length: 11 amino acids. DNA for the CDR3: TGTGCCTCCGCTCGGGCAGGGGGAGCTTTCTTT. It is translated as CASARAGGAFF.

J is TRBJ2-7 and V is TRBV11-2, with D possibly being TRBD1 (6 bases). The J call may not be correct, given that the DNA end is closer to TRBJ2-5. Germline CDR1 is SGHAT and CDR2 is FQNNGV. CDR3 size: 13 residues. DNA of the CDR3: TGTGCCAGCAGCTTACGACAGGACACGACCCAGTACTTC. Protein product: CASSLRQDTTQYF.

The genes are TRBV6-1 and TRBJ2-7; the D gene is possibly TRBD1 (6 bases). The CDR3 totals 14 residues. Trimming removed 2 bases at V and 5 bases at J, with 13 bases between. Germline V lookup: CDR1 MNHNS, CDR2 SASEGT. Here the CDR3 reads CASSEPGRGHEQYF. CDR3 sequence (DNA): TGTGCCAGCAGTGAACCAGGCAGGGGCCACGAGCAGTACTTC.

V and J are TRBV25-1 and TRBJ2-2; 8 bases match TRBD1. Germline values: CDR1 MGHDK, CDR2 SYGVNS. This CDR3 spans 16 amino acids. The trim removed 3 bases at V and 0 bases at J, leaving 3 bases unmatched. CDR3 nucleotides: TGTGCCAGCAGTGAGGACAGGGCGCCGAACACCGGGGAGCTGTTTTTT. It encodes CASSEDRAPNTGELFF.

This clone was seen more than once but under ten times. The chain has TRBV9 and TRBJ1-1; 12 bases are shared with TRBD1. The ends lost 3 bases at V and 8 bases at J; junction bases unmatched: 5. Germline V gives CDR1 SGDLS, CDR2 YYNGEE. There are 14 residues in the CDR3. CDR3 sequence: CASSGGDRGREAFF. The CDR3 DNA reads TGTGCCAGCAGCGGCGGGGACAGGGGGCGCGAAGCTTTCTTT.

This chain connects TRBV4-1 to TRBJ1-5; 7 bases line up with TRBD1. CDR1 MGHRA and CDR2 YSYEKL come from the germline V gene. J was trimmed by 6 bases and V by 1 base; bases with no gene match: 9. The CDR3 is 16 amino acids. CDR3 protein: CASSQGARGQGQPQHF. The DNA for the CDR3 is TGCGCCAGCAGCCAAGGCGCGAGGGGGCAGGGTCAGCCCCAGCATTTT.

The chain uses TRBV15 and TRBJ1-2; D is perhaps TRBD1 (5 bases). Germline CDR1 LNHNV, CDR2 YYDKDF (reference sequence). Trimming took 0 bases from V and 1 from J, leaving 6 bases between them. The CDR3 covers 14 residues. The CDR3 spells CATSRETVNYGYTF. For the CDR3, the DNA is TGTGCCACCAGCAGAGAGACAGTTAACTATGGCTACACCTTC.

This chain uses TRBV6-1 with TRBJ2-2; D not resolved. V lost 1 base to trimming and J lost 0 bases, with 6 bases between them. CDR1 is MNHNS and CDR2 is SASEGT in the germline V gene. The CDR3 runs 15 residues. The CDR3 DNA reads as TGTGCCAGCAGTGAAGGCTCAGCGAACACCGGGGAGCTGTTTTTT. Amino acids: CASSEGSANTGELFF.

The genes are TRBV11-3 and TRBJ2-3, with D hard to call. Germline V gene data show CDR1 as SGHNT and CDR2 as YENEEA. The CDR3 totals 12 residues. V gave up 1 base and J gave up 5 bases, with 4 bases separating them. The DNA for the CDR3 is TGTGCCAGCAGCTTAGCGGGAGATACGCAGTATTTT. As protein: CASSLAGDTQYF. Filled out from reference TRBV11-3 and TRBJ2-3, the complete variable domain reads EAGVVQSPRYKIIEKKQPVAFWCNPISGHNTLYWYLQNLGQGPELLIRYENEEAVDDSQLPKDRFSAERLKGVDSTLKIQPAELGDSAVYLCASSLAGDTQYFGPGTRLTVL.

V usage is TRBV2 and J usage is TRBJ2-7; 7 bases are shared with TRBD1. J lost 7 bases, V lost 5 bases, and 5 bases had no gene match. This CDR3 region has 12 residues. Germline assignment: CDR1 SNHLY and CDR2 FYNNEI. In DNA form, the CDR3 reads TGTGCCAGCAGTTGGACAGGTGGGGAGCAGTACTTC. This sequence encodes CASSWTGGEQYF.

Only a few counts were recorded for this clone. The chain is built from TRBV18 and TRBJ1-5; the match to TRBD1 covers 7 bases. This CDR3 spans 16 amino acids. The V and J ends lost 5 bases and 2 bases, in that order; junction bases with no gene match: 9. Germline values: CDR1 KGHSH, CDR2 LQKENI. This chain's CDR3 is CASSYSGQGGNQPQHF. In DNA, the CDR3 is TGTGCCAGCTCATACTCCGGTCAGGGGGGCAATCAGCCCCAGCATTTT. Complete variable domain (other parts from reference TRBV18 and TRBJ1-5): NAGVMQNPRHLVRRRGQEARLRCSPMKGHSHVYWYRQLPEEGLKFMVYLQKENIIDESGMPKERFSAEFPKEGPSILRIQQVVRGDSAAYFCASSYSGQGGNQPQHFGDGTRLSIL.

The rearrangement uses TRBV30 and TRBJ2-5; 10 nucleotides align to TRBD2. V gave up 5 bases and J gave up 0 bases; unmatched junction bases: 15. Germline CDR1 is GTSNPN and CDR2 is SVGIG (reference sequence). The CDR3 totals 18 residues. The CDR3 protein is CAWEPLAGRKGYQETQYF. The CDR3 coding sequence is TGTGCCTGGGAACCACTAGCGGGAAGGAAGGGGTACCAAGAGACCCAGTACTTC. Full variable domain (remainder filled in from reference TRBV30 and TRBJ2-5): SQTIHQWPATLVQPVGSPLSLECTVEGTSNPNLYWYRQAAGRGLQLLFYSVGIGQISSEVPQNLSASRPQDRQFILSSKKLLLSDSGFYLCAWEPLAGRKGYQETQYFGPGTRLLVL.

The chain combines TRBV30 with TRBJ2-3; TRBD2 aligns across 12 bases. The junction had 9 bases not matched to a gene; V was cut back by 0 bases and J by 5 bases. The CDR3 extends over 17 amino acids. In germline, CDR1 is GTSNPN, CDR2 SVGIG (reference sequence). The CDR3 sequence: CAWSVRRTSGVVDTQYF. CDR3 in DNA: TGTGCCTGGAGTGTGCGACGGACTAGCGGGGTGGTAGATACGCAGTATTTT.

The chain links TRBV19 to TRBJ2-2, with 7 bases fitting TRBD1. J gave up 4 bases and V 3 bases, and 8 bases lay outside the gene matches. Germline CDR1 reads LNHDA; CDR2 reads SQIVND (reference sequence). There are 16 residues in the CDR3. The CDR3 bases are TGTGCCAGTAGTATGGTGGCAGGGGGTGTCACCGGGGAGCTGTTTTTT. It encodes CASSMVAGGVTGELFF.

As DNA, the CDR3 is TGTGCCAGCAGTCCCGTCAGGGGTTCGAACACTGAAGCTTTCTTT. The encoded protein is CASSPVRGSNTEAFF. The J gene is TRBJ1-1, the V gene TRBV27; D perhaps matches TRBD1 (6 bases). Germline-derived CDR1 and CDR2 are MNHEY and SMNVEV (reference sequence). The CDR3 loop spans 15 amino acids. The V end was cut by 5 bases, the J end by 1 base, with 14 bases between.

The V call is TRBV5-1, the J call TRBJ2-7, with a weak D call TRBD1 (6 bases). Germline values: CDR1 SGHRS, CDR2 YFSETQ. The CDR3 runs 15 residues. The germline V and J ends were trimmed by 0 bases and 0 bases, with 10 bases remaining between them. CDR3 protein: CASSLVGAPSYEQYF. The CDR3 bases are TGCGCCAGCAGCTTGGTGGGGGCGCCCTCCTACGAGCAGTACTTC.

This chain links TRBV12-3 or TRBV12-4 with TRBJ1-1; D is unresolved. This CDR3 is built from 12 residues. The germline V and J ends were trimmed by 4 bases and 3 bases, with 6 bases remaining between them. The CDR3 region has the DNA TGTGCCAGCAGTTCACGGTACACTGAAGCTTTCTTT. Protein: CASSSRYTEAFF.